These T cell receptor beta chains were read from a single sample in a study of OX40 agonist ivuxolimab in advanced cancers. The method was immunoSEQ multiplex PCR; TCRdb's version includes in-frame clones alone and lacks a portion of them. The sample holds more than 50,000 clones, about nine tenths seen once. Sequencing was performed on CD4+ or CD8+ T cells sorted from blood, taken in a trial of the OX40 agonist ivuxolimab. The receptors come from an adult with an advanced solid tumor such as melanoma, head and neck, liver or kidney cancer. Both conserved end residues are part of each CDR3. A D gene is named only where the DNA matches it firmly. Clone size is not always given. Where it is, it says once, few, many or a class for expanded clones.

j_call,clone_size,d_call,v_call,cdr3_nt,cdr3_aa
TRBJ2-1,.,.,TRBV6-5,TGTGCCAGCAGTTACTCACGGGGGAAGGGGCATGAGCAGTTCTTC,CASSYSRGKGHEQFF
TRBJ2-1,.,.,TRBV27,TGTGCCAGCACGACTAGGAGTATGGATGAGCAGTTCTTC,CASTTRSMDEQFF
TRBJ2-7,.,TRBD2,TRBV14,TGTGCCAGCAGCCTAGCGGGGGCCTACGAGCAGTACTTC,CASSLAGAYEQYF
TRBJ1-2,.,.,TRBV6-1,TGTGCCAGCAGTGAAGCGTCGGGGTTCCTTAACTATGGCTACACCTTC,CASSEASGFLNYGYTF
TRBJ1-3,.,.,TRBV9,TGTGCCAGCAGCGCTTTAGACGTATACTCTGGAAACACCATATATTTT,CASSALDVYSGNTIYF
TRBJ2-7,.,TRBD2,TRBV7-2,TGTGCCAGCAGCCGTACCGGGCGGGAGCTCGAGCAGTACTTC,CASSRTGRELEQYF
TRBJ1-4,.,.,TRBV19,TGTGCCAGTACACTCGGAGGCCTCGGTAATGAAAAACTGTTTTTT,CASTLGGLGNEKLFF
TRBJ2-2,.,TRBD1,TRBV7-8,TGTGCCAGCAGCCTACAGGGGGCGGCGGGCACCGGGGAGCTGTTTTTT,CASSLQGAAGTGELFF
TRBJ1-1,few,.,TRBV7-2,TGTGCCAGCAGCTCCGGGCCCAATGAAGCTTTCTTT,CASSSGPNEAFF
TRBJ2-2,.,.,TRBV10-2,TGCGCCAGCAGTGAACGAGGCAGGCTCTTAAAAACCGGGGAGCTGTTTTTT,CASSERGRLLKTGELFF
TRBJ1-5,.,.,TRBV15,TGTGCCACCAGCAGGGACCGAGGGGACAATCAGCCCCAGCATTTT,CATSRDRGDNQPQHF
TRBJ2-3,.,.,TRBV10-3,TGTGCCATCAGAGACAGCAAAGGAACAGATACGCAGTATTTT,CAIRDSKGTDTQYF
TRBJ1-2,.,TRBD1,TRBV29-1,TGCAGCGTTGAAACAGGGGACTATGGCTACACCTTC,CSVETGDYGYTF
TRBJ1-4,.,.,TRBV28,TGTGCCAGCAAATTAGGGGCAGCTTCAAATGAAAAACTGTTTTTT,CASKLGAASNEKLFF
TRBJ2-7,.,.,TRBV28,TGTGCCAGCAGTTCCTCAACCTACGAGCAGTACTTC,CASSSSTYEQYF
TRBJ1-2,.,TRBD1,TRBV5-1,TGCGCCAGCGGCCAAAGACAGGGTATCGGCTACACCTTC,CASGQRQGIGYTF
TRBJ1-5,once,.,TRBV4-2,TGTGCCAGCAGCAGGGACAGCAATCAGCCCCAGCATTTT,CASSRDSNQPQHF
TRBJ1-1,.,.,TRBV11-2,TGTGCCAGCAGCTTAGATTCCGGGGGTGAAGCTTTCTTT,CASSLDSGGEAFF
TRBJ2-2,once,.,TRBV18,TGTGCCAGCTCGCCTCAGGACGCCGGGGAGCTGTTTTTT,CASSPQDAGELFF
TRBJ2-1,.,.,TRBV28,.,CASSTSDRGNEQFF
TRBJ1-4,few,TRBD1,TRBV2,TGTGCCAGCAGTGTGGGAGACAGGGCACTGTTTTTT,CASSVGDRALFF
TRBJ1-2,.,.,TRBV2,TGTGCCAGCAGTGTTAAGACTTATGGCTACACCTTC,CASSVKTYGYTF
TRBJ2-7,.,.,TRBV5-4,TGTGCCAGCAGCTTGAAGGGGGTGGGGGAGCAGTACTTC,CASSLKGVGEQYF
TRBJ2-2,.,.,TRBV27,TGTGCCAGCAGTTTAAGACTCAGGGTCTCGAACACCGGGGAGCTGTTTTTT,CASSLRLRVSNTGELFF
TRBJ2-1,.,.,TRBV7-6,TGTGCCAGCAGCCGCGACGACCCAATGACCCAGTTCTTC,CASSRDDPMTQFF
TRBJ2-5,.,TRBD1,TRBV7-9,TGTGCCAGCAGCTCCTCAGGGGGTGGGCACACAGGAATTTGGGAGACCCAGTACTTC,CASSSSGGGHTGIWETQYF